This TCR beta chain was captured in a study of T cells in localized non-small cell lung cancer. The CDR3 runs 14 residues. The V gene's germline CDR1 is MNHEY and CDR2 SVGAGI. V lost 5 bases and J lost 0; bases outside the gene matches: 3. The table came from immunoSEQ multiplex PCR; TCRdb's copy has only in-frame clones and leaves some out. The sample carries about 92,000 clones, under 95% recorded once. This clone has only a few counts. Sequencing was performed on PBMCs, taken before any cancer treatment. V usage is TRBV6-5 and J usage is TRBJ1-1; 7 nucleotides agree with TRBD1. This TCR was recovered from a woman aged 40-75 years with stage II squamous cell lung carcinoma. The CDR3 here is CASSRTGLNTEAFF. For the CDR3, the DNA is TGTGCCAGCAGTCGGACAGGTCTGAACACTGAAGCTTTCTTT.